These 21 T cell receptor beta chains share one sample of origin, sequenced in a study of post-analysis software for immune sequencing data. Whole-study findings and limits: Patients had higher frequencies than controls of roughly five TRBV segments, including TRBV5-6, TRBV5-1 and TRBV20-1.

Unique-molecular-identifier-tagged TCR beta cDNA libraries were used. TCRdb independently ran MiXCR on the PCR reads; one entry per CDR3 protein. The repertoire holds about 620,000 distinct CDR3 sequences, with around 47% as singletons. Antigens for these TCRs are unknown. Sequenced sample: blood. These receptors all come from a girl between 5 and 17 years old with multiple sclerosis.

The chain joins TRBV5-1 to TRBJ2-3; no firm D call. The CDR3 is 13 residues long. V was clipped by 4 bases and J by 10 bases, with 16 bases between them. Germline V CDR1 and CDR2: SGHRS, YFSETQ. The CDR3: CASSPSDPHPQYF. The CDR3 DNA sequence: TGCGCCAGCAGCCCTTCGGACCCTCACCCGCAGTATTTT.

In its sample, this clonotype was seen many times. The chain employs TRBV2 and TRBJ1-5; D is possibly TRBD1 (6 bases). Deletions cut 7 bases from V and 2 bases from J, with 18 bases between. CDR3 size: 16 residues. CDR1 is SNHLY and CDR2 is FYNNEI in the germline V gene. The CDR3: CASTFGGASGNQPQHF. The CDR3, as DNA: TGTGCCAGCACGTTCGGGGGGGCGTCGGGCAATCAGCCCCAGCATTTT.

The chain carries TRBV9 and TRBJ2-7; 7 nucleotides agree with TRBD1. The CDR3 runs to 14 residues. Germline lookup yields CDR1 SGDLS and CDR2 YYNGEE. V gave up 0 bases and J gave up 6 bases; unmatched junction bases: 6. CDR3 in amino acids: CASSVGDRESEQYF. CDR3 coding DNA: TGTGCCAGCAGCGTAGGTGACAGGGAGAGCGAGCAGTACTTC.

This clonotype has only a few counts. This chain connects TRBV7-2 to TRBJ2-3, with 9 positions matching TRBD2. Germline CDR1 is SGHTA and CDR2 is FQGNSA. The CDR3 runs to 17 residues. V lost 8 bases to trimming and J lost 2 bases; unmatched junction nucleotides: 14. CDR3 DNA sequence: TGTGCCAGCTCTCCTCTAGCGGGGCGGTACCTCACAGATACGCAGTATTTT. Amino acids: CASSPLAGRYLTDTQYF.

This chain connects TRBV7-2 to TRBJ2-7; D is unclear. CDR3 length equals 13 residues. Germline values: CDR1 SGHTA, CDR2 FQGNSA. V shed 1 base and J shed 4 bases, with 8 bases lying between them. The CDR3 coding sequence is TGTGCCAGCAGCTTAGAGTGGCTATACGAGCAGTACTTC. Translating it yields CASSLEWLYEQYF.

This chain's CDR3 is CAISERSTDTQYF. For the CDR3, the DNA is TGTGCCATCAGTGAAAGGAGCACAGATACGCAGTATTTT. The chain recombines TRBV10-3 with TRBJ2-3, with unresolved D. The CDR3 runs 13 residues. Trimming removed 3 bases from V and 0 bases from J, with 4 bases in between. Germline V gene data show CDR1 as ENHRY and CDR2 as SYGVKD.

This clonotype was counted only a few times. The chain employs TRBV12-3 or TRBV12-4 and TRBJ2-5; D possibly uses TRBD1 or TRBD2 (7 bases each). This CDR3 has 14 amino acids. V lost 5 bases, J lost 5 bases, and 15 bases lay in between. The CDR3 DNA sequence: TGTGCCAGCAGTGCGGGGGACAGTAGGGAGACCCAGTACTTC. This encodes CASSAGDSRETQYF.

In this sample, this clonotype turned up a few times. The CDR3 spells CASSLVRRGQGGYEQYF. The CDR3, as DNA: TGTGCCAGCAGTTTGGTCCGAAGGGGACAGGGCGGCTACGAGCAGTACTTC. The chain joins TRBV12-3 or TRBV12-4 to TRBJ2-7; 9 bases are shared with TRBD1. This CDR3 has 17 residues. Trimming took 3 bases from V and 3 from J; bases not matched to a gene: 12.

Details on this clonotype: Relative to the germline gene, one junction end is altered; a read error may explain this. V and J are TRBV6-6 and TRBJ1-5; D might be TRBD1 (6 bases). The germline CDR1 and CDR2 sequences are MNHNY and SVGAGI (reference sequence). CDR3 length: 16 residues. The CDR3 reads CASSYSRGGRDQPQHF. The CDR3 DNA is TGTGCCAGCAGTTACTCGAGGGGGGGCAGGGATCAACCCCAGCATTTT.

The chain joins TRBV29-1 to TRBJ2-7, with TRBD1 identical over 10 bases. The germline CDR1 and CDR2 sequences are SQVTM and ANQGSEA. V lost 3 bases and J lost 4; bases outside the gene matches: 3. CDR3 length: 13 residues. The DNA for the CDR3 is TGCAGCGTTGAGGGGACAGGGGAATACGAGCAGTACTTC. This sequence encodes CSVEGTGEYEQYF.

The gene calls are TRBV5-1 and TRBJ2-2, with TRBD1 identical over 8 bases. The germline gives CDR1 SGHRS, CDR2 YFSETQ. With 4 bases clipped from V and 2 bases from J, the junction kept 7 bases outside the gene matches. There are 16 residues in the CDR3. The CDR3 protein is CASSGTGSTNTGELFF. CDR3 nucleotide sequence: TGCGCCAGCAGCGGGACAGGATCTACTAACACCGGGGAGCTGTTTTTT.

This sequence joins TRBV5-6 and TRBJ2-5; D gene ambiguous. This CDR3 is 13 amino acids long. Trimming took off 6 bases at V and 7 bases at J, with 16 bases between the two ends. Germline V gene sequence: CDR1 SGHDT, CDR2 YYEEEE. DNA of the CDR3: TGTGCCAGCACCTTCTCGCCCGAAGGGACCCAGTACTTC. Its translation is CASTFSPEGTQYF.

This chain joins TRBV29-1 and TRBJ2-7, with TRBD1 matching 7 bases. This CDR3 region has 12 residues. Germline assignment: CDR1 SQVTM and CDR2 ANQGSEA. The DNA for the CDR3 is TGCGCGGGTGGGGGACAGTTCTTTGAGCAGTACTTC. It translates to CAGGGQFFEQYF.

V usage is TRBV4-2 and J usage is TRBJ2-7, with D maybe TRBD2 (5 bases). The CDR3 runs 16 residues. Trimming took off 0 bases at V and 4 bases at J, with 16 bases between the two ends. The germline gives CDR1 LGHNA, CDR2 YNFKEQ. The CDR3 reads CASSQEVQFGGYEQYF. The CDR3 DNA is TGTGCCAGCAGCCAAGAGGTACAATTCGGAGGTTACGAGCAGTACTTC.

The V call is TRBV11-2, the J call TRBJ1-2; TRBD1 might be the D (5 bases). The germline V and J ends were trimmed by 5 bases and 7 bases, with 17 bases remaining between them. This CDR3 is built from 14 residues. Germline-derived CDR1 and CDR2 are SGHAT and FQNNGV. Here the CDR3 reads CASSQDLGVAGYTF. The CDR3 DNA follows: TGTGCCAGCAGCCAAGATCTAGGGGTGGCTGGCTACACCTTC.

The chain joins TRBV12-3 or TRBV12-4 to TRBJ2-3, with D hard to call. Trimming removed 6 bases at V and 9 bases at J, with 13 bases between. The CDR3 is made up of 12 amino acids. The CDR3 sequence: CASSVSISTQYF. CDR3 nucleotides: TGTGCCAGCAGCGTTTCAATATCAACGCAGTATTTT.

This clonotype occurred a few times. The chain combines TRBV12-3 or TRBV12-4 with TRBJ2-7, with 9 bases that match TRBD2. CDR3 length: 13 residues. V gave up 5 bases and J gave up 3 bases; unmatched junction bases: 2. Here the CDR3 reads CASSPSGNYEQYF. In nucleotides, the CDR3 is TGTGCCAGCAGTCCTAGCGGGAACTACGAGCAGTACTTC.

This chain joins TRBV14 and TRBJ2-1; the D is unclear. The CDR3 is made up of 14 amino acids. CDR1 SGHDN and CDR2 FVKESK come from the germline V gene. V was clipped by 0 bases and J by 3 bases, with 6 bases between them. CDR3 sequence reads: CASSQDSFYNEQFF. The DNA for the CDR3 is TGTGCCAGCAGCCAAGATAGCTTCTACAATGAGCAGTTCTTC.

This clonotype was observed a few times. The chain links TRBV27 to TRBJ2-1; a weak D match, TRBD2 (5 bases). The CDR3 is made up of 15 amino acids. V gave up 2 bases and J gave up 0 bases, with 8 bases separating them. Germline V lookup: CDR1 MNHEY, CDR2 SMNVEV (reference sequence). The CDR3 DNA sequence: TGTGCCAGCAGTTTAGCGGGTTTCTCCTACAATGAGCAGTTCTTC. Protein: CASSLAGFSYNEQFF.

The chain is built from TRBV20-1 and TRBJ2-1, with 11 bases aligning to TRBD1. The CDR3 loop spans 14 amino acids. CDR1 is DFQATT, CDR2 SNEGSKA, per germline (reference sequence). Trimming took 3 bases from V and 4 from J; bases not matched to a gene: 2. CDR3 in DNA: TGCAGTGCTAGTGGGACAGGGGGGTACAATGAGCAGTTCTTC. Translating gives CSASGTGGYNEQFF.

This clonotype has a count of ten or more. The chain has TRBV10-3 and TRBJ1-1, with D maybe TRBD1 (5 bases). CDR1 is ENHRY, CDR2 SYGVKD, per germline. Trimming took 7 bases from V and 7 from J, leaving 16 bases between them. The CDR3 totals 13 residues. Here the CDR3 reads CAITPLGQGEAFF. In DNA form, the CDR3 reads TGTGCCATCACCCCCTTGGGTCAGGGTGAAGCTTTCTTT.